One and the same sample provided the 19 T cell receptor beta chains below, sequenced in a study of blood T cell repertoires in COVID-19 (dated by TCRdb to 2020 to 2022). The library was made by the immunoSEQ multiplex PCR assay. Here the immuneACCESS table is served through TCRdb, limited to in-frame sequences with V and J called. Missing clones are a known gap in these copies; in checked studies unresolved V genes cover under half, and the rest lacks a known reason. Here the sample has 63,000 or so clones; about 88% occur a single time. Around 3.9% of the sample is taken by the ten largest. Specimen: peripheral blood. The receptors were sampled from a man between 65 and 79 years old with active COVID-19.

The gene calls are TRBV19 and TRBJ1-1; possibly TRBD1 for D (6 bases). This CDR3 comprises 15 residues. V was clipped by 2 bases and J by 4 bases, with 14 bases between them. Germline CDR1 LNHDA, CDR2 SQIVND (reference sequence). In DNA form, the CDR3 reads TGTGCCAGTAGTATACCCCGCAGGGGTAGCACTGAAGCTTTCTTT. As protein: CASSIPRRGSTEAFF.

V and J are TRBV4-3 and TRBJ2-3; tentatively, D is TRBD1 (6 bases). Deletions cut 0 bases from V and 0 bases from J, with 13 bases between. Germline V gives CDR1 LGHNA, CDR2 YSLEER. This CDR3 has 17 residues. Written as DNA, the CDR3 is TGCGCCAGCAGCCAAGATAGGGGGAGTTCGAGCACAGATACGCAGTATTTT. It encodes CASSQDRGSSSTDTQYF.

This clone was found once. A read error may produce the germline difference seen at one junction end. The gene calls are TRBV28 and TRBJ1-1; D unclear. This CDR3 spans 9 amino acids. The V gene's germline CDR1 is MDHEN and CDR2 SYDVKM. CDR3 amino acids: CASTSMGSF. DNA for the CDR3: TGTGCCAGCACCTCCATGGGCTCGTTT.

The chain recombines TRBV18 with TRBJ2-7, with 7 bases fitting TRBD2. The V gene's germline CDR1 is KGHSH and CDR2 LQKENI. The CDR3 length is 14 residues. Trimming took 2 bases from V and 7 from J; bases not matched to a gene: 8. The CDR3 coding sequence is TGTGCCAGCTCACCATTGGCTCTGGGAGGGGAGCAGTACTTC. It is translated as CASSPLALGGEQYF.

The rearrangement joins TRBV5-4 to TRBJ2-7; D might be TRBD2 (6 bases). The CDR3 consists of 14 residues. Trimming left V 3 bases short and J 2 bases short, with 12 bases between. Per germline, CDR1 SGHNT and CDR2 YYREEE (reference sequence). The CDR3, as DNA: TGTGCCAGCAGCTGGGGGGAACTAGCCTACGAGCAGTACTTC. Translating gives CASSWGELAYEQYF.

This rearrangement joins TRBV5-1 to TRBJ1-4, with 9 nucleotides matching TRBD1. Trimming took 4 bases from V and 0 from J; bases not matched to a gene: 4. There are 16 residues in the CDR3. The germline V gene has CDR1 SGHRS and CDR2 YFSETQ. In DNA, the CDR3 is TGCGCCAGCAGCCCACAGGGGGCGGCAACTAATGAAAAACTGTTTTTT. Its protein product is CASSPQGAATNEKLFF.

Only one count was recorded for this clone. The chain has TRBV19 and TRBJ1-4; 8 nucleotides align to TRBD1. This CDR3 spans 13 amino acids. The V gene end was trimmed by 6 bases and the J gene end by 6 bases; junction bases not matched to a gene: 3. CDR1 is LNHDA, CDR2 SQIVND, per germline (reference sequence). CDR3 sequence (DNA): TGTGCCAGTAGCCTGACAGGGGATGAAAAACTGTTTTTT. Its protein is CASSLTGDEKLFF.

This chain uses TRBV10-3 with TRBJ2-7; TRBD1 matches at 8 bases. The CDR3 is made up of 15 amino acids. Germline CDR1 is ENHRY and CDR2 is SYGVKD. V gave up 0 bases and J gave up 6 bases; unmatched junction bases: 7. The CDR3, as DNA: TGTGCCATCAGTGAGTCGAGGCAGGGGGCTGGCGAGCAGTACTTC. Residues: CAISESRQGAGEQYF.

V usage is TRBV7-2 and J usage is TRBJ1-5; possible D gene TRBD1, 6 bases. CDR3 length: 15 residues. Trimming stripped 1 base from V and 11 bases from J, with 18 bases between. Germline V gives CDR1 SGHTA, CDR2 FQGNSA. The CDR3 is CASSLGGGGQLTQHF. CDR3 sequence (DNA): TGTGCCAGCAGCTTAGGCGGGGGGGGACAATTGACCCAGCATTTT. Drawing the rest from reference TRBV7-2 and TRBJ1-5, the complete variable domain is GAGVSQSPSNKVTEKGKDVELRCDPISGHTALYWYRQSLGQGLEFLIYFQGNSAPDKSGLPSDRFSAERTGGSVSTLTIQRTQQEDSAVYLCASSLGGGGQLTQHFGDGTRLSIL.

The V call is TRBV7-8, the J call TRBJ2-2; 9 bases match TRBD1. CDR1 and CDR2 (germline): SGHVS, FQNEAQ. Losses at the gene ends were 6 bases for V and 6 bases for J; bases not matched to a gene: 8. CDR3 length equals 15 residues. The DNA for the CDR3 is TGTGCCAGCAGACCACAGGGGGCGTGGGCCGGGGAGCTGTTTTTT. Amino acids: CASRPQGAWAGELFF.

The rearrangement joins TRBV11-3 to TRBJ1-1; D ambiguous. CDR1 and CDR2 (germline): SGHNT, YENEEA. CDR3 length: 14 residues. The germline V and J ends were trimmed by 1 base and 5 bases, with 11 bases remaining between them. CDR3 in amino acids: CASSLAPAGTEAFF. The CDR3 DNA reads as TGTGCCAGCAGCTTAGCCCCCGCGGGGACTGAAGCTTTCTTT.

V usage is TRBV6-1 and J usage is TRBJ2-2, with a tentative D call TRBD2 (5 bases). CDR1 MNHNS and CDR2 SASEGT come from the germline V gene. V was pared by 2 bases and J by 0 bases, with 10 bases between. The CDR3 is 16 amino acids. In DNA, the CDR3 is TGTGCCAGCAGTGAACAGCCGGGAACGAACACCGGGGAGCTGTTTTTT. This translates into CASSEQPGTNTGELFF.

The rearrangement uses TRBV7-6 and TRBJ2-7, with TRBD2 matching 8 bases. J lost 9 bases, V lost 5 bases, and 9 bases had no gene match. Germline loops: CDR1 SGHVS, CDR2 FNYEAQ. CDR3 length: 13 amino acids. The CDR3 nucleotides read TGTGCCAGCAGCCCGGCGGGGGGCGCTGGGCAGTACTTC. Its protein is CASSPAGGAGQYF.

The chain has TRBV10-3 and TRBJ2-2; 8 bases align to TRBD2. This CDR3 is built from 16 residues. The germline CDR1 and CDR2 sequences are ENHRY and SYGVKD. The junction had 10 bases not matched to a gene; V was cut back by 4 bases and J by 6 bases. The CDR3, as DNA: TGTGCCATCAGTGGGACTAGCCCGAGTCTAGCCGGGGAGCTGTTTTTT. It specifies CAISGTSPSLAGELFF.

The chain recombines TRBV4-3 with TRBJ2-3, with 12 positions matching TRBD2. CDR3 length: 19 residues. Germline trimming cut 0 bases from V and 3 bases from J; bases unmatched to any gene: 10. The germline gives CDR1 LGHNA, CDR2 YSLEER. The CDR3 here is CASSQEPGTSGLGTDTQYF. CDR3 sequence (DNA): TGCGCCAGCAGCCAAGAGCCCGGGACTAGCGGGCTTGGGACAGATACGCAGTATTTT.

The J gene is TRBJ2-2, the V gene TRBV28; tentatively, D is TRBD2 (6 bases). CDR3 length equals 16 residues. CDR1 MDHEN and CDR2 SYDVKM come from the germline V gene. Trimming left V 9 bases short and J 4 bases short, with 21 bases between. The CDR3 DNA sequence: TGTGCCAGTACAGGCCCCGGCGGGGCGGGCACCGGGGAGCTGTTTTTT. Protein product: CASTGPGGAGTGELFF.

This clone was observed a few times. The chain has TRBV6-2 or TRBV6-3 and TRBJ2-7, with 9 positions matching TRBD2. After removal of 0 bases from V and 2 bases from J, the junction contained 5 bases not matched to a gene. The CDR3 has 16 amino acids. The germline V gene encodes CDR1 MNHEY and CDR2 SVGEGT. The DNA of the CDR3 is TGTGCCAGCAGTTACTCGAGGGCTAGCGGGGCCTACGAGCAGTACTTC. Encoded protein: CASSYSRASGAYEQYF.

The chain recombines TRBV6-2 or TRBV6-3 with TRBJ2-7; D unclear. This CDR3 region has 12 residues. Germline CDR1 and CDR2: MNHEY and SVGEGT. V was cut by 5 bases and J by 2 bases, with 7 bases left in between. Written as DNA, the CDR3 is TGTGCCAGCAGTACCCACACCTACGAGCAGTACTTC. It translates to CASSTHTYEQYF.

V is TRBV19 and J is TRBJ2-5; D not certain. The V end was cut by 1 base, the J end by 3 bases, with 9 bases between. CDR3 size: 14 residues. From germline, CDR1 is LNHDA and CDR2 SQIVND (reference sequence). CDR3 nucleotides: TGTGCCAGTAGTATAGTTTTCGCGGAAGAGACCCAGTACTTC. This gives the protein CASSIVFAEETQYF.